This T cell receptor (beta chain) was recorded in a study of technical replicates of blood from several donors. The germline gives CDR1 SGHDN, CDR2 FVKESK. V lost 1 base and J lost 4, with 8 bases in between. CDR3 length: 14 amino acids. Profiled with immunoSEQ multiplex PCR; TCRdb holds only in-frame clones, not every one. The sample includes approximately 81,000 clones, 90% to 98% of them seen just once. The clonotype was recovered from a human donor in good health. This chain links TRBV14 with TRBJ2-1; maybe TRBD2 (6 bases). The sequenced material came from T cells isolated from PBMCs. CDR3 sequence reads: CASSQAGEYNEQFF. The CDR3 nucleotides read TGTGCCAGCAGCCAAGCGGGGGAATACAATGAGCAGTTCTTC.